These T cell receptor beta chains were read from a single sample in a study of T cells in tuberculosis. Measured with immunoSEQ multiplex PCR; TCRdb has only the in-frame clones, and not every one. The data contain 80,000 to 90,000 clones, around 90% of them singletons. Sequencing was done on a sample of CD1b-GMM tetramer-negative cells sorted from PBMCs. The receptors shown here come from an adult woman with latent tuberculosis. Each CDR3 is given with its conserved first and last residue. D genes are given only for firm matches. Expanded clones get a size class; other rows say once, few or many, or leave the size out.

NA	TRBV6-6	TRBJ1-1	NA	TGTGCCAGCAGCCTCACACCGAACACTGAAGCTTTCTTT	CASSLTPNTEAFF
NA	TRBV10-3	TRBJ2-7	NA	TGTGCCATCAGTGAGTCTTCGGGGGGCACCTACGAGCAGTACTTC	CAISESSGGTYEQYF
TRBD2	TRBV2	TRBJ2-2	NA	TGTGCCAGCAGTGAAAGCTCCCTTGGAAGCGGGGGCAGAACCGGGGAGCTGTTTTTT	CASSESSLGSGGRTGELFF
NA	TRBV7-4	TRBJ2-7	NA	TGTGCCAGCAGCCTAAATTCCCAATACGAGCAGTACTTC	CASSLNSQYEQYF
NA	TRBV7-2	TRBJ2-1	NA	TGTGCCAGCAGCTCGGACTCCCGCTCCTACAATGAGCAGTTCTTC	CASSSDSRSYNEQFF
NA	TRBV4-2	TRBJ1-2	NA	TGTGCCAGCAGCCAAGAGCCCCTACAAATCGCGGGGTACACCTTC	CASSQEPLQIAGYTF
NA	TRBV6-1	TRBJ1-1	NA	TGTGCCAGCAGTGAAAACGGGGAGGAGGGACGAGCTTTCTTT	CASSENGEEGRAFF
NA	TRBV6-6	TRBJ1-1	NA	TGTGCCAGCAGCAGACAGCAAATGAACACTGAAGCTTTCTTT	CASSRQQMNTEAFF
NA	TRBV19	TRBJ1-5	NA	TGTGCCAGTAGTATCCCACAGCCCCAGCATTTT	CASSIPQPQHF
NA	TRBV2	TRBJ2-7	NA	TGTGCCAGCAGTGTTGGGGCCTTAACCTACGAGCAGTACTTC	CASSVGALTYEQYF
TRBD2	TRBV10-3	TRBJ2-5	once	TGTGCCATCAGTGAAATAGCGGGGGAGAACCAAGAGACCCAGTACTTC	CAISEIAGENQETQYF
TRBD1	TRBV20-1	TRBJ1-2	once	TGCAGTGCGAGACAGGGTCATGGCTACACCTTC	CSARQGHGYTF
TRBD2	TRBV5-6	TRBJ2-5	NA	TGTGCCAGCAGCTTGGAGCGGGGGGCCCCAGCAGGGGAGACCCAGTACTTC	CASSLERGAPAGETQYF
NA	TRBV28	TRBJ2-2	NA	TGTGCCAGCCTCGTTGCGGGGAACACCGGGGAGCTGTTTTTT	CASLVAGNTGELFF
TRBD1	TRBV2	TRBJ2-5	once	TGTGCCAGCAGGGCCGGGACAGGGCAGATCTTCGGCCAAGAGACCCAGTACTTC	CASRAGTGQIFGQETQYF
TRBD2	TRBV25-1	TRBJ2-2	NA	TGTGCCAGCAGTGGGGTCGGGAGGGCCACCGGGGAGCTGTTTTTT	CASSGVGRATGELFF
TRBD2	TRBV2	TRBJ2-3	NA	TGTGCCAGCAGTGTGGCCCAGCGGGGCGGAATCACAGATACGCAGTATTTT	CASSVAQRGGITDTQYF
TRBD1	TRBV9	TRBJ1-4	NA	TGTGCCAGCAGCAGGCATACAGGGGGCGCGTCTAATGAAAAACTGTTTTTT	CASSRHTGGASNEKLFF
NA	TRBV11-3	TRBJ2-2	NA	TGTGCCAGCAGCTTATTTCTCGCGGGGGCCACCGGGGAGCTGTTTTTT	CASSLFLAGATGELFF
TRBD2	TRBV2	TRBJ2-1	few	TGTGCCAGCAGCTCCGGGACTAGCGCTTACAATGAGCAGTTCTTC	CASSSGTSAYNEQFF
NA	TRBV7-2	TRBJ1-1	NA	TGTGCCAGCAGCTTAGCAGGCAGGGGGAACACTGAAGCTTTCTTT	CASSLAGRGNTEAFF
NA	TRBV7-6	TRBJ2-1	NA	TGTGCCAGCAGCTTAGTGGGGAGCTCCTACAATGAGCAGTTCTTC	CASSLVGSSYNEQFF
NA	TRBV7-6	TRBJ1-5	NA	TGTGCCAGCAGCTTAGTGGGAGGGGACCAGCCCCAGCATTTT	CASSLVGGDQPQHF
TRBD1	TRBV5-4	TRBJ2-6	NA	TGTGCCAGCAGCCAAGGGGGCCCTGGGGCCAACGTCCTGACTTTC	CASSQGGPGANVLTF
NA	TRBV4-1	TRBJ2-1	NA	TGCGCCAGCAGCCAAGACCCCCTAGGCAGGGGCGCCTACAATGAGCAGTTCTTC	CASSQDPLGRGAYNEQFF